The 17 T cell receptor beta chains below all came from one sample that was sequenced in a study of blood T cell repertoires in COVID-19. Data came from immunoSEQ multiplex PCR; TCRdb stores just in-frame clones and leaves some out. This table has around 140,000 clones, around four fifths appearing once. The sample was PBMCs or T cells enriched from blood (not recorded which). All receptors derive from a man aged 40-50 years with acute COVID-19.

V is TRBV20-1 and J is TRBJ2-7; no clear D gene. V dropped 3 bases and J dropped 0 bases, with 6 bases sitting between them. Germline CDR1 and CDR2: DFQATT and SNEGSKA (reference sequence). The CDR3 loop spans 12 amino acids. CDR3 nucleotides: TGCAGTGCTAGTCGGTACTCCTACGAGCAGTACTTC. As protein: CSASRYSYEQYF.

The chain carries TRBV30 and TRBJ1-2; no clear D gene. The CDR3 spans 13 residues. V lost 2 bases, J lost 4 bases, and 11 bases lay in between. CDR1 is GTSNPN and CDR2 is SVGIG in the germline V gene (reference sequence). CDR3 in DNA: TGTGCCTGGAGTAGAGACACCACCTATGGCTACACCTTC. Its protein is CAWSRDTTYGYTF.

This clone has only a few counts. The gene calls are TRBV28 and TRBJ1-2; the D is unclear. The CDR3 is made up of 11 amino acids. Germline V gene lookup returns CDR1 MDHEN and CDR2 SYDVKM. V lost 10 bases to trimming and J lost 8 bases, with 14 bases between them. CDR3 coding DNA: TGTGCCACCTTCCGGCGGGGAGGCTACACCTTC. Amino acid sequence: CATFRRGGYTF.

The V and J genes are TRBV6-5 and TRBJ1-5; the D is unclear. The V and J ends lost 2 bases and 5 bases respectively, with 10 bases between them. This CDR3 has 14 residues. Germline V gene lookup returns CDR1 MNHEY and CDR2 SVGAGI. The CDR3 sequence: CASSYGFTDQPQHF. The CDR3 DNA reads as TGTGCCAGCAGTTACGGTTTTACTGATCAGCCCCAGCATTTT.

V gene TRBV25-1 combines with J gene TRBJ2-4; perhaps TRBD2 as D (7 bases). CDR1 is MGHDK, CDR2 SYGVNS, per germline. V was trimmed by 3 bases and J by 9 bases, leaving 21 bases between them. The CDR3 extends over 16 amino acids. The CDR3 DNA reads TGTGCCAGCAGTGAGGGCGAGACGGGACTACAGGGCATTCAGTACTTC. This codes for CASSEGETGLQGIQYF.

This chain links TRBV6-5 with TRBJ2-7; possible D gene TRBD1, 5 bases. Trimming took 0 bases from V and 0 from J, leaving 9 bases between them. Per the germline V gene, CDR1 is MNHEY and CDR2 is SVGAGI. CDR3 length: 15 residues. CDR3 protein: CASSYSGASSYEQYF. The CDR3 region has the DNA TGTGCCAGCAGTTACTCAGGGGCGAGCTCCTACGAGCAGTACTTC.

The V call is TRBV5-1, the J call TRBJ1-3; weak D call: TRBD1 (5 bases). Trimming removed 0 bases from V and 0 bases from J, with 10 bases in between. This CDR3 spans 16 amino acids. The germline V gene has CDR1 SGHRS and CDR2 YFSETQ. CDR3 in amino acids: CASSLAGGSSGNTIYF. In DNA form, the CDR3 reads TGCGCCAGCAGCTTGGCCGGGGGAAGCTCTGGAAACACCATATATTTT.

As DNA, the CDR3 is TGTGCCAGCAGTCGCTTTCCCCGTGTCCTGACAGGGGCCAACGAAGCTTTCTTT. Translated, it gives CASSRFPRVLTGANEAFF. V and J are TRBV27 and TRBJ1-1, with TRBD1 matching 8 bases. V gave up 5 bases and J gave up 8 bases; unmatched junction bases: 22. Germline CDR1 is MNHEY and CDR2 is SMNVEV (reference sequence). This CDR3 region has 18 residues.

The chain has TRBV6-5 and TRBJ1-2; the D is unclear. The CDR3 contains 12 residues. Germline lookup yields CDR1 MNHEY and CDR2 SVGAGI. Trimming left V 6 bases short and J 3 bases short, with 8 bases between. CDR3 DNA sequence: TGTGCCAGCAGGGTCGGTGACTATGGCTACACCTTC. Residues: CASRVGDYGYTF.

The table lists this clone with a count of one. The gene calls are TRBV2 and TRBJ1-6; TRBD1 is a possible D gene (6 bases). CDR3 length: 15 residues. CDR1 and CDR2 from the germline V gene are SNHLY and FYNNEI. Deletions cut 7 bases from V and 10 bases from J, with 20 bases between. The CDR3 region has the DNA TGTGCCAGCATAGGGGGGGCCGGACAAAGGTCACCCCTCCACTTT. Translating gives CASIGGAGQRSPLHF.

V gene TRBV7-2 combines with J gene TRBJ2-3, with TRBD1 matching 7 bases. Germline values: CDR1 SGHTA, CDR2 FQGNSA. Trimming at V came to 4 bases and at J to 2 bases, leaving 6 bases not matched to a gene. The length of the CDR3 is 15 residues. CDR3 in amino acids: CASSSQGQSTDTQYF. In DNA, the CDR3 is TGTGCCAGCAGCTCTCAGGGACAGTCCACAGATACGCAGTATTTT.

Of note for this clone: The junction differs from germline at one of its ends, possibly a read error. The chain uses TRBV7-7 and TRBJ2-7, with 9 bases lining up with TRBD1. The CDR3 runs 14 residues. Looked up from germline, CDR1 is SSHAT and CDR2 is FNYEAQ (reference sequence). Written as DNA, the CDR3 is TGTGCTAGCAGCTTAGGGGACAGGGACTACGAGCAGTACTTC. Amino acid sequence: CASSLGDRDYEQYF.

The count of this clone is one. V gene TRBV9 combines with J gene TRBJ1-2; TRBD1 matches 9 bases. V lost 4 bases, J lost 8 bases, and 6 bases stayed unmatched. The germline V gene has CDR1 SGDLS and CDR2 YYNGEE. This CDR3 is built from 13 residues. CDR3 sequence (DNA): TGTGCCAGCAGCATCGGGACAGGGCACGGCTACACCTTC. Amino acids: CASSIGTGHGYTF.

The CDR3 sequence is CASSVGVYGYTF. The CDR3 nucleotides read TGTGCCAGCAGTGTGGGCGTCTATGGCTACACCTTC. The chain has TRBV12-3 or TRBV12-4 and TRBJ1-2; no clear D gene. V lost 5 bases, J lost 4 bases, and 8 bases lay in between. This CDR3 comprises 12 residues.

The chain couples TRBV3-1 (or the pseudogene TRBV3-2) to TRBJ1-2; 7 positions agree with TRBD1. After removal of 0 bases from V and 6 bases from J, the junction contained 10 bases not matched to a gene. CDR1 LGHDT and CDR2 YNNKEL come from the germline V gene (reference sequence). CDR3 size: 16 residues. CDR3 DNA sequence: TGTGCCAGCAGCCAAGAAGGTCGACAGGGCCTTGATGGCTACACCTTC. Residues: CASSQEGRQGLDGYTF.

The chain employs TRBV5-8 and TRBJ1-3, with no clear D. Trimming shortened V by 2 bases and J by 1 base, and 10 bases separated the two germline ends. Germline V CDR1 and CDR2: SGHTS, YDEGEE. The CDR3 length is 15 residues. This chain's CDR3 is CASSLERRSGNTIYF. The CDR3 nucleotides read TGTGCCAGCAGCTTAGAGAGGAGGTCTGGAAACACCATATATTTT.

The chain has TRBV7-8 and TRBJ1-1; 10 bases line up with TRBD1. Germline CDR1 reads SGHVS; CDR2 reads FQNEAQ. This CDR3 has 14 residues. Germline trimming cut 0 bases from V and 10 bases from J; bases unmatched to any gene: 5. The DNA for the CDR3 is TGTGCCAGCAGCTTAGCGGGACAGGGGAGGCTAGCTTTCTTT. Translation gives CASSLAGQGRLAFF.